This T cell receptor beta chain was recovered during a study of regulatory T cells in long-lasting Graves disease. iRepertoire HTBI primers and Arm-PCR of CDR3 regions built TCR beta libraries. Via MiXCR, TCRdb re-called the multiplex PCR reads, giving one row per CDR3 protein. The sample holds around 500,000 distinct CDR3 sequences; roughly 14% are singletons and the top ten take approximately 9.3%. Described time point: newly diagnosed GD, antithyroid drugs for less than 3 months. Researchers made the TCR library from RNA that was extracted from PBMCs. V was clipped by 8 bases and J by 5 bases, with 16 bases between them. Germline V gene lookup returns CDR1 LNHNV and CDR2 YYDKDF (reference sequence). CDR3 length equals 13 residues. This clonotype was recorded many times. The sample was also reused in another study, on T cells in Graves' hyperthyroidism and ophthalmopathy.

The chain links TRBV15 to TRBJ2-7; tentative D call: TRBD2 (6 bases). Sequences were derived from peripheral blood mononuclear cells (PBMCs), sampled at new diagnosis, from a patient treated with antithyroid drugs. The clonotype originates from a man aged 25-45 years with Graves disease. CDR3 DNA sequence: TGTGCCACCGCGGGGTTTCGGGGGAACGAGCAGTACTTC. Its translation is CATAGFRGNEQYF.